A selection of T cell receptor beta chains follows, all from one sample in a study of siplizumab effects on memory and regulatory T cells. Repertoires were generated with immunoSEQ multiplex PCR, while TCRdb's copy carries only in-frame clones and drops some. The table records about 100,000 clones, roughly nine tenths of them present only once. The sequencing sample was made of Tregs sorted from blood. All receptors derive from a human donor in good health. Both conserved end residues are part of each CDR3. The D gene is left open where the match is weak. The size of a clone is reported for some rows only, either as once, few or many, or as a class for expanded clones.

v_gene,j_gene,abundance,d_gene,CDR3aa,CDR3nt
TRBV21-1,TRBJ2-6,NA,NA,CDKGTGTGKANVLTF,TGCGATAAGGGGACAGGGACGGGGAAGGCCAACGTCCTGACTTTC
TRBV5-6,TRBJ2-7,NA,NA,CASRTSDYEQYF,TGTGCCAGCAGAACGTCCGATTACGAGCAGTACTTC
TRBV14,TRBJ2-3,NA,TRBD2,CASSPSGRIHSDTQYF,TGTGCCAGCAGCCCTAGCGGGAGGATTCATTCAGATACGCAGTATTTT
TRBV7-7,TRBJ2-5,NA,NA,CASSQEVTGTQYF,TGTGCTAGCAGCCAAGAGGTAACGGGGACCCAGTACTTC
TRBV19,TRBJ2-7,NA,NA,CASSISWTAPTYEQYF,TGTGCCAGTAGTATATCTTGGACTGCCCCGACCTACGAGCAGTACTTC
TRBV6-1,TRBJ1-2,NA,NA,CASTPTANYGYTF,TGTGCCAGCACTCCGACGGCTAACTATGGCTACACCTTC
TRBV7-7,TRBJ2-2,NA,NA,CASSLVAANTGELFF,TGTGCTAGCAGCTTAGTGGCAGCGAACACCGGGGAGCTGTTTTTT
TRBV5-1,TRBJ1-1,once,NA,CASSLSGRLSSEAFF,TGCGCCAGCAGCTTATCTGGAAGGCTGTCATCTGAAGCTTTCTTT
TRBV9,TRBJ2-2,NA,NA,CASSVGIGMFTGELFF,TGTGCCAGCAGCGTAGGTATAGGGATGTTCACCGGGGAGCTGTTTTTT
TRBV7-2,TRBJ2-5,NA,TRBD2,CASSSRLGQRLAGETQYF,TGTGCCAGCAGCTCCCGGCTCGGCCAGCGGCTAGCGGGAGAGACCCAGTACTTC
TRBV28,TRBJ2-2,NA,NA,CASRGYALGELFF,TGTGCCAGCAGGGGTTATGCCCTCGGGGAGCTGTTTTTT
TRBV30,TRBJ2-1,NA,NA,CAWSNGPWGPFF,TGTGCCTGGAGTAATGGACCCTGGGGTCCGTTCTTC
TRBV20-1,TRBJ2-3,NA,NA,CSAPQGNTQYF,TGCAGTGCCCCACAGGGAAATACGCAGTATTTT
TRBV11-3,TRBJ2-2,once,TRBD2,CASSLSAGGPSGELFF,TGTGCCAGCAGCTTATCTGCGGGAGGGCCGTCTGGGGAGCTGTTTTTT
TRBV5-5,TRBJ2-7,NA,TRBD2,CASRPRLAGYEQYF,TGTGCCAGCAGACCCAGACTAGCGGGGTACGAGCAGTACTTC
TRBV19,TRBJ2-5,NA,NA,CASSIAGLYQETQYF,TGTGCCAGTAGTATAGCAGGCCTGTACCAAGAGACCCAGTACTTC
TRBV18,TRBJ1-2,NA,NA,CASSPDRDSKGGYTF,TGTGCCAGCTCTCCCGATCGGGACTCAAAAGGTGGCTACACCTTC
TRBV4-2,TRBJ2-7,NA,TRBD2,CASSPTNLGSGFLYEQYF,TGTGCCAGCAGCCCAACCAACTTAGGTAGCGGGTTCCTCTACGAGCAGTACTTC
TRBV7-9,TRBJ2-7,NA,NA,CASSKQGGVWEQYF,TGTGCCAGCAGCAAACAAGGCGGGGTGTGGGAGCAGTACTTC
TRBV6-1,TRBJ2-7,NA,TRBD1,CASRVRDRVYEQYF,TGTGCCAGCAGGGTCCGGGACAGGGTCTACGAGCAGTACTTC
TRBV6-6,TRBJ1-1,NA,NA,CASSYVGARTEAFF,TGTGCCAGCAGTTACGTGGGGGCGCGGACTGAAGCTTTCTTT
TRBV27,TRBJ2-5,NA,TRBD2,CASSWAGVETQYF,TGTGCCAGCAGTTGGGCGGGAGTGGAGACCCAGTACTTC
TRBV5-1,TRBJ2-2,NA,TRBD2,CASSLLAGDGGGELFF,TGCGCCAGCAGCCTCTTAGCGGGAGACGGAGGCGGGGAGCTGTTTTTT
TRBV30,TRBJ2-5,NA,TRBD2,CAWSVSGGETQYF,TGTGCCTGGAGTGTATCGGGAGGGGAGACCCAGTACTTC
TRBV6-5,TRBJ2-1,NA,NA,CASSYAGTTYNEQFF,TGTGCCAGCAGTTATGCCGGGACGACCTACAATGAGCAGTTCTTC
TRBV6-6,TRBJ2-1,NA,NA,CASLYPFGNNEQFF,TGTGCCAGCCTCTACCCCTTTGGGAACAATGAGCAGTTCTTC
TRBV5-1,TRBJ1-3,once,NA,CASSLNDYSGNTIYF,TGCGCCAGCAGCCTGAACGACTACTCTGGAAACACCATATATTTT